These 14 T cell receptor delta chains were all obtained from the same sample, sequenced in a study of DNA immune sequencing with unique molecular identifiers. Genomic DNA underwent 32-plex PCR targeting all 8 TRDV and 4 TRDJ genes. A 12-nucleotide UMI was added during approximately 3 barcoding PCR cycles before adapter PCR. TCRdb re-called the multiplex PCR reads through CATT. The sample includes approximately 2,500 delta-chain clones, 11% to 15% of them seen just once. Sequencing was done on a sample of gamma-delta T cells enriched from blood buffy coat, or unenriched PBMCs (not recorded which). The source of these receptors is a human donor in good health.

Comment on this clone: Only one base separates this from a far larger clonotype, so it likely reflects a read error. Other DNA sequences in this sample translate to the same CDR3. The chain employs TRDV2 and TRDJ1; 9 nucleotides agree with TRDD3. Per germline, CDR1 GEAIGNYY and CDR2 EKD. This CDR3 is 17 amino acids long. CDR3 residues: CACDTLGDGKYTDKLIF. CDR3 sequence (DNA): TGTGCCTGTGACACTCTGGGGGATGGAAAGTACACCGATAAACTCATATTT.

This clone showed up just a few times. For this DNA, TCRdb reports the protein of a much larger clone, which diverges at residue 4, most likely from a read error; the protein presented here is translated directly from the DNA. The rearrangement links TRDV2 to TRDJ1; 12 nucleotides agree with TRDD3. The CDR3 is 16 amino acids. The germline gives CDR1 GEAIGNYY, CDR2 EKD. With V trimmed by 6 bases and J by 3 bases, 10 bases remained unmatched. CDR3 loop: CACNKLGDTQADKLIF. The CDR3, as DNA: TGTGCCTGTAACAAGCTGGGGGATACGCAGGCCGATAAACTCATCTTT.

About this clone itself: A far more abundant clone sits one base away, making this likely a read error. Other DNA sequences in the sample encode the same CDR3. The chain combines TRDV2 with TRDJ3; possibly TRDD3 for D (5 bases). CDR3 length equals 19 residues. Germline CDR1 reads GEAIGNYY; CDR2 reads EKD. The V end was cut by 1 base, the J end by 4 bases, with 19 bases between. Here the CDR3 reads CACDTGGLRSSWDTRQMFF. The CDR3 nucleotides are TGTGCCTGTGACACGGGGGGGCTACGGAGCTCTTGGGACACCCGACAGATGTTTTTC.

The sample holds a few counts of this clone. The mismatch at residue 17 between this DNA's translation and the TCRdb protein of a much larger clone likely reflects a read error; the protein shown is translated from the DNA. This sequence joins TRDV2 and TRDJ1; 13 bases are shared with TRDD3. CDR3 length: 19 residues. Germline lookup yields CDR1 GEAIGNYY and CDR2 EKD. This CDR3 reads CACEIGLNWGIRAGWKPIF. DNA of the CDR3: TGTGCCTGTGAAATAGGCCTAAACTGGGGGATACGGGCCGGGTGGAAACCCATCTTT.

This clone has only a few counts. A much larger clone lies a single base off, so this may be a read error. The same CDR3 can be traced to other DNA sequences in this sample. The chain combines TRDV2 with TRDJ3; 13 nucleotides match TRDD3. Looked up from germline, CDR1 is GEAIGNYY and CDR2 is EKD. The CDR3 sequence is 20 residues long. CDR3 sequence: CACDNVLGDTTSWDTRQMFF. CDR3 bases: TGTGCCTGTGACAATGTACTGGGGGATACGACCTCCTGGGATACCCGACAGATGTTTTTC.

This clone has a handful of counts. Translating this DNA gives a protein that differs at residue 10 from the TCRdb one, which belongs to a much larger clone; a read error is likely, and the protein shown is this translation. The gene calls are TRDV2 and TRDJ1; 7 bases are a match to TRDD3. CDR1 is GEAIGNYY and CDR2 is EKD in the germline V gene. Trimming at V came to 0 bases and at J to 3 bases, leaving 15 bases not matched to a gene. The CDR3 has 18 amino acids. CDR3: CACDTVGLGETHSDKLIF. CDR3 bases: TGTGCCTGTGACACCGTAGGGTTGGGGGAAACGCATTCCGATAAACTCATCTTT.

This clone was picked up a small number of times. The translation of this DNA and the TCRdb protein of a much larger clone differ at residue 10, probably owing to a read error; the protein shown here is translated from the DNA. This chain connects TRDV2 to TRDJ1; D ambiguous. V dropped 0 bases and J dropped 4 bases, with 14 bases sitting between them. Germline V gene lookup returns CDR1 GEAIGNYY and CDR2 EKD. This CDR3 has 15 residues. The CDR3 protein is CACDTVGSYNDKLIF. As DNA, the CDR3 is TGTGCCTGTGACACCGTAGGGAGTTACAACGATAAACTCATCTTT.

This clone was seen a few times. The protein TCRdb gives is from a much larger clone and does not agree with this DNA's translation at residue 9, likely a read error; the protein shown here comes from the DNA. CDR3 in DNA: TGTGCCTGTGACACCCTTACTGGGGAACCCTACACCGATAAACTCATCTTT. Amino acid sequence: CACDTLTGEPYTDKLIF. V usage is TRDV2 and J usage is TRDJ1; 7 bases are shared with TRDD3. Germline trimming cut 0 bases from V and 0 bases from J; bases unmatched to any gene: 9. The CDR3 consists of 17 residues. Germline V lookup: CDR1 GEAIGNYY, CDR2 EKD.

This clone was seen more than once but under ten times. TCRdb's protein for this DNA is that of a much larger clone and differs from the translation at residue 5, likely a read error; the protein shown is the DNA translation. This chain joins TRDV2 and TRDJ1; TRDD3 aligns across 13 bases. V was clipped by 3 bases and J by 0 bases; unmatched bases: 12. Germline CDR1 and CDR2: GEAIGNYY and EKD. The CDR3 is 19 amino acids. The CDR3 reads CACDYVLGDTRGDTDKLIF. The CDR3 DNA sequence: TGTGCCTGTGACTATGTACTGGGGGATACGCGAGGAGACACCGATAAACTCATCTTT.

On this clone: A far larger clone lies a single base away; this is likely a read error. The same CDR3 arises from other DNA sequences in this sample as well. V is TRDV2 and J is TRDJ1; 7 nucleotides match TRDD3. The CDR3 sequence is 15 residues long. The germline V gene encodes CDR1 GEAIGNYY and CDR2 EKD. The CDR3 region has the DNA TGTGCCTGTGACGTCTTACTGGGGACCACCGATAAACTTATCTTT. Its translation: CACDVLLGTTDKLIF.

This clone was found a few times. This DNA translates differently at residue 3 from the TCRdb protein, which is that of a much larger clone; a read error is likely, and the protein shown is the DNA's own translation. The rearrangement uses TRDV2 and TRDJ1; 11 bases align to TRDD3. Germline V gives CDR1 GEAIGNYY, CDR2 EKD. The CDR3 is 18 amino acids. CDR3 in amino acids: CAFDTVTTLGDNGDKLIF. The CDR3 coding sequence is TGTGCCTTTGACACCGTAACCACACTGGGGGATAATGGCGATAAACTCATCTTT.

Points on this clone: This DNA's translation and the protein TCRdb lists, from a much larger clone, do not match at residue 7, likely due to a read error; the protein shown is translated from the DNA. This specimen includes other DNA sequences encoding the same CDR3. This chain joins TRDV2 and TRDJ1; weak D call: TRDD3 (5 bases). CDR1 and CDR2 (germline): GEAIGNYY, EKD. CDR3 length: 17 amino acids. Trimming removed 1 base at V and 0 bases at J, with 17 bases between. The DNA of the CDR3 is TGTGCCTGTGACACTCTGCGGGATGGAAAGTACACCGATAAACTCATCTTT. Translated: CACDTLRDGKYTDKLIF.

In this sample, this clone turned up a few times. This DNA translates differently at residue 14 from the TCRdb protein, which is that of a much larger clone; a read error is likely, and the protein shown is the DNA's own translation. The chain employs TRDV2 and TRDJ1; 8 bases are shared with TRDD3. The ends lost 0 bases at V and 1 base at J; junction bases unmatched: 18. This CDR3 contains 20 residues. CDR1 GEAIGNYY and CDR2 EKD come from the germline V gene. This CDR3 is CACDTLRVSGGHECTDKLIF. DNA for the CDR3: TGTGCCTGTGACACCCTGAGGGTTTCTGGGGGACACGAGTGCACCGATAAACTCATCTTT.

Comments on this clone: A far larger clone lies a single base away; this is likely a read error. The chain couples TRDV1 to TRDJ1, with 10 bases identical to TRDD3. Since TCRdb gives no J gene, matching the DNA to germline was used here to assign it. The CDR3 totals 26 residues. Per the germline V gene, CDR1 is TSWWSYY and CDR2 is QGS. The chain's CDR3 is CALRELGFLQSLTGGSSSLYTDKLIF. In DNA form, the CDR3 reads TGTGCTCTTCGGGAACTGGGGTTCCTACAGTCCTTAACTGGGGGATCTTCTTCTTTGTACACCGATAAACTCATCTTT.